Listed below are T cell receptor beta chains from one sample, sequenced in a study of multiple sclerosis patients with progressive multifocal leukoencephalopathy. Sequencing used immunoSEQ multiplex PCR; TCRdb keeps in-frame clones, though not all of them. In the table there are 25,000 to 35,000 clones, 85% to 95% of which are singletons. Material: PBMCs. The source is a man aged 25-40 years with multiple sclerosis. Each CDR3 is given with its conserved first and last residue. A D gene is named only where the DNA matches it firmly. Rows give clone size only sometimes, using once, few, many, or a class for an expanded clone.

cdr3_aa,cdr3_nt,j_call,v_call,clone_size,d_call
CASSSGRRSEQYF,TGTGCCAGCAGCTCAGGGCGGAGGAGCGAGCAGTACTTC,TRBJ2-7,TRBV7-2,-,-
CASSLRSTVTGELFF,TGTGCCAGCAGCCTTAGGTCGACGGTCACCGGGGAGCTGTTTTTT,TRBJ2-2,TRBV9,-,-
CAWGTAVVVTDTQYF,TGTGCCTGGGGGACAGCGGTTGTGGTCACAGATACGCAGTATTTT,TRBJ2-3,TRBV30,-,TRBD1
CASTPRGRYNQPQHF,TGTGCCAGTACCCCTAGGGGCAGATACAATCAGCCCCAGCATTTT,TRBJ1-5,TRBV19,-,-
CASSELTGRQHNEQFF,TGTGCCAGCAGTGAACTAACGGGCAGACAACACAATGAGCAGTTCTTC,TRBJ2-1,TRBV6-1,-,-
CASRPLAGHTGELFF,TGTGCCAGCAGACCCCTTGCTGGGCACACCGGGGAGCTGTTTTTT,TRBJ2-2,TRBV6-6,-,-
CASSPGLASNEQFF,TGCGCCAGCAGCCCGGGACTAGCTTCAAATGAGCAGTTCTTC,TRBJ2-1,TRBV5-1,-,TRBD2
CASSLSPARSYNEQFF,TGTGCCAGCAGCTTATCCCCCGCGCGCTCCTACAATGAGCAGTTCTTC,TRBJ2-1,TRBV7-3,-,-
CAGIEGYEQYF,TGTGCCGGCATTGAGGGCTACGAGCAGTACTTC,TRBJ2-7,TRBV5-8,-,-
CASSWDGEAFF,TGTGCCAGCAGCTGGGACGGTGAAGCTTTCTTT,TRBJ1-1,TRBV5-6,-,-
CASSLAGVGGYTF,TGTGCCAGCAGCTTAGCGGGGGTTGGCGGCTACACCTTC,TRBJ1-2,TRBV7-2,-,-
CASTPTGQADTEAFF,TGTGCCAGCACCCCGACGGGACAGGCGGACACTGAAGCTTTCTTT,TRBJ1-1,TRBV6-5,-,TRBD1
CASTLQAQETQYF,TGTGCCAGCACTCTACAGGCTCAAGAGACCCAGTACTTC,TRBJ2-5,TRBV6-6,-,-
CASSLYRGPVNEQFF,TGTGCCAGCAGCTTATATAGGGGGCCCGTCAATGAGCAGTTCTTC,TRBJ2-1,TRBV7-3,once,TRBD1
CSVVRSGDSSYEQYF,TGCAGCGTTGTTCGAAGTGGCGACAGCTCCTACGAGCAGTACTTC,TRBJ2-7,TRBV29-1,-,-
CASSSGTGVMPQHF,TGTGCCAGCAGCTCCGGGACAGGGGTAATGCCCCAGCATTTT,TRBJ1-5,TRBV5-6,-,TRBD1
CAIMVGTEQFF,TGTGCCATCATGGTAGGCACCGAGCAGTTCTTC,TRBJ2-1,TRBV10-3,-,-
CASSWNGEQFF,TGTGCCAGCAGCTGGAACGGCGAGCAGTTCTTC,TRBJ2-1,TRBV27,-,-
CASTFREGGELFF,TGTGCCAGCACCTTCAGGGAGGGCGGGGAGCTGTTTTTT,TRBJ2-2,TRBV2,-,TRBD2
CASSPRTSGSNEQFF,TGTGCCAGCTCACCACGGACTAGCGGGAGCAATGAGCAGTTCTTC,TRBJ2-1,TRBV18,-,TRBD2
CASSLDRQGRFGYTF,TGTGCCAGCAGCTTAGACCGGCAGGGGAGGTTTGGCTACACCTTC,TRBJ1-2,TRBV7-2,-,-
CASSFSGSNEKLFF,TGTGCCAGCAGCTTCAGTGGTTCTAATGAAAAACTGTTTTTT,TRBJ1-4,TRBV7-8,-,-
CASSGSLDKNIQYF,TGTGCCAGCAGTGGGAGCCTGGACAAAAACATTCAGTACTTC,TRBJ2-4,TRBV7-9,-,-
CASSQDGTQVSTDTQYF,TGCGCCAGCAGCCAAGATGGCACGCAAGTCAGCACAGATACGCAGTATTTT,TRBJ2-3,TRBV4-1,-,-
CASGEPQHF,TGTGCCAGCGGGGAGCCCCAGCATTTT,TRBJ1-5,TRBV6-1,-,-
CASSQDDRAYSNQPQHF,TGTGCCAGCAGCCAGGATGACAGGGCTTATAGCAATCAGCCCCAGCATTTT,TRBJ1-5,TRBV4-2,-,TRBD1
CASSPKSSGANVLTF,TGCGCCAGCAGTCCCAAATCCTCTGGGGCCAACGTCCTGACTTTC,TRBJ2-6,TRBV5-1,-,-
CASGLKTGELFF,TGTGCTAGTGGTTTGAAAACCGGGGAGCTGTTTTTT,TRBJ2-2,TRBV12-5,-,-